Shown below are 8 T cell receptor beta chains from a single sample sequenced in a study of identical twins. TCRdb called the 5' RACE reads again in MiXCR, with one record for every CDR3 protein. The sample consists of 230,000 or so distinct CDR3 sequences, roughly 8.7% of them appearing once. This same sample was also part of a study on yellow fever vaccine responses in identical twins.

Sample: CD8+ T cells sorted from blood. The receptors were sampled from a woman aged 18-30 years in good health.

Many counts were recorded for this clonotype. The germline gene is not matched at one end of the junction; a read error may be the cause. The chain joins TRBV5-6 to TRBJ2-7, with 7 bases matching TRBD2. In germline, CDR1 is SGHDT, CDR2 YYEEEE. The CDR3 totals 15 residues. Written as DNA, the CDR3 is TGTGCCAGCGGCTTCGAAGGCGGGAGTATGTACGAGCAGTACTTC. This gives the protein CASGFEGGSMYEQYF. Looking up the rest from reference TRBV5-6 and TRBJ2-7 gives the full variable domain: DAGVTQSPTHLIKTRGQQVTLRCSPKSGHDTVSWYQQALGQGPQFIFQYYEEEERQRGNFPDRFSGHQFPNYSSELNVNALLLGDSALYLCASGFEGGSMYEQYFGPGTRLTVT.

This clonotype was recorded at least ten times. The V gene is TRBV7-6, the J gene TRBJ1-1, with D perhaps TRBD1 (6 bases). Trimming removed 1 base from V and 8 bases from J, with 11 bases in between. The germline gives CDR1 SGHVS, CDR2 FNYEAQ. The CDR3 runs to 13 residues. The CDR3 region has the DNA TGTGCCAGCAGCTTAGGAGGGGGAGCGGAAGCTTTCTTT. Translating gives CASSLGGGAEAFF.

CDR3 loop: CASVRGVNNEQFF. For the CDR3, the DNA is TGTGCCAGCGTCAGGGGGGTTAACAATGAGCAGTTCTTC. The genes are TRBV5-6 and TRBJ2-1, with D possibly TRBD1 on 7 matching bases. CDR1 is SGHDT, CDR2 YYEEEE, per germline. The CDR3 contains 13 residues. V lost 7 bases to trimming and J lost 5 bases, with 13 bases between them.

This clonotype was picked up a small number of times. This chain links TRBV20-1 with TRBJ1-6; possibly TRBD1 for D (6 bases). The CDR3 loop spans 15 amino acids. Germline-derived CDR1 and CDR2 are DFQATT and SNEGSKA (reference sequence). Trimming took off 0 bases at V and 8 bases at J, with 14 bases between the two ends. Here the CDR3 DNA reads TGCAGTGCTAGAGATGGCTCAGGGGAAGATTCACCCCTCCACTTT. Protein product: CSARDGSGEDSPLHF.

This clonotype was detected only a few times. The chain uses TRBV27 and TRBJ2-5; 7 bases match TRBD1. CDR1 is MNHEY, CDR2 SMNVEV, per germline (reference sequence). The CDR3 has 15 amino acids. Losses at the gene ends were 0 bases for V and 2 bases for J; bases not matched to a gene: 3. CDR3 loop: CASSLSPGQQETQYF. The CDR3 coding sequence is TGTGCCAGCAGTTTATCACCGGGACAGCAAGAGACCCAGTACTTC.

Only a few counts were recorded for this clonotype. The chain is built from TRBV5-6 and TRBJ2-3; D is perhaps TRBD1 or TRBD2 (5 bases each). The CDR3 is 15 amino acids. Germline values: CDR1 SGHDT, CDR2 YYEEEE. The V end lost 6 bases, the J end lost 5 bases, and 19 bases lay between the germline ends. The CDR3 protein is CASTEWQGRLDTQYF. DNA for the CDR3: TGTGCCAGCACCGAGTGGCAGGGACGATTAGATACGCAGTATTTT.

This sequence joins TRBV7-9 and TRBJ2-3; unclear D gene. The length of the CDR3 is 17 residues. The V gene's germline CDR1 is SEHNR and CDR2 FQNEAQ (reference sequence). Trimming cost V 2 bases and J 0 bases, with 15 bases left between them. The CDR3 reads CASSLSGSVSSTDTQYF. For the CDR3, the DNA is TGTGCCAGCAGCTTAAGTGGGTCAGTCTCTAGCACAGATACGCAGTATTTT.

The genes are TRBV7-9 and TRBJ2-3, with D possibly matching TRBD1 (5 bases). The CDR3 runs to 13 residues. Germline V gene lookup returns CDR1 SEHNR and CDR2 FQNEAQ (reference sequence). Trimming cost V 1 base and J 5 bases, with 7 bases left between them. For the CDR3, the DNA is TGTGCCAGCAGCTTAGGGCAGGGAGATACGCAGTATTTT. Amino acid sequence: CASSLGQGDTQYF.